This is a list of T cell receptor beta chains from one sample in a study of CD8+ T cells in alopecia areata. Profiling relied on immunoSEQ multiplex PCR, and the TCRdb table lists in-frame clones only, not all of them. The sample consists of 200,000 to 250,000 clones, 50% to 65% of them appearing once. The source material was CD4+ T cells sorted from blood, sampled at week 0. The receptors originated from a human donor with alopecia areata. CDR3s include the opening cysteine and the closing phenylalanine or tryptophan. The order of the fields is J gene, clone size, D gene, V gene, CDR3 protein, CDR3 DNA. The D gene is left open where the match is weak. Only some rows state a clone size, as once, few, many or a class for expanded clones.

TRBJ2-1	.	TRBD2	TRBV15	CATGTSGGQRDEQFF	TGTGCCACCGGGACTAGCGGGGGCCAAAGGGATGAGCAGTTCTTC
TRBJ1-6	.	.	TRBV6-5	CASRELESPLHF	TGTGCCAGCAGGGAACTGGAATCACCCCTCCACTTT
TRBJ2-5	.	TRBD2	TRBV25-1	CASNSGMGETQYF	TGTGCCAGCAACAGCGGGATGGGAGAGACCCAGTACTTC
TRBJ2-3	.	.	TRBV7-3	CASSLRGSSTDTQYF	TGTGCCAGCAGCTTACGGGGGTCGAGCACAGATACGCAGTATTTT
TRBJ2-7	.	TRBD2	TRBV29-1	CSPLAGSTYEQYF	TGCAGCCCTTTAGCGGGGAGCACCTACGAGCAGTACTTC
TRBJ1-4	.	.	TRBV14	CASSQDRVSSEKLFF	TGTGCCAGCAGCCAAGATAGGGTCAGCAGCGAAAAACTGTTTTTT
TRBJ1-1	few	.	TRBV30	CAWSVLGNTEAFF	TGTGCCTGGAGTGTACTGGGGAACACTGAAGCTTTCTTT
TRBJ1-1	.	TRBD1	TRBV9	CASSAQGRWNTEAFF	TGTGCCAGCAGCGCACAGGGGCGGTGGAACACTGAAGCTTTCTTT
TRBJ2-3	.	.	TRBV6-1	CASVRQPDTDTQYF	TGTGCCAGCGTTCGGCAGCCTGACACAGATACGCAGTATTTT
TRBJ2-7	.	.	TRBV9	CASSVEWGGPKNF	TGTGCCAGCAGCGTAGAGTGGGGCGGACCTAAAAACTTC
TRBJ2-2	.	.	TRBV5-4	CASSPEHLNTGELFF	TGTGCCAGCAGCCCCGAACACTTGAACACCGGGGAGCTGTTTTTT
TRBJ1-2	.	.	TRBV30	CAWSRGGGYTF	TGTGCCTGGAGTAGGGGTGGAGGCTACACCTTC
TRBJ1-2	.	.	TRBV6-5	CASRTGGTTNYGYTF	TGTGCCAGCCGCACGGGGGGGACCACTAACTATGGCTACACCTTC
TRBJ2-7	.	.	TRBV13	CASSALLTYEQYF	TGTGCCAGCAGCGCTTTACTGACCTACGAGCAGTACTTC
TRBJ2-7	.	.	TRBV10-2	CASSVSSTYEQYF	TGCGCCAGCAGTGTATCGTCTACCTACGAGCAGTACTTC
TRBJ1-2	few	TRBD1	TRBV29-1	CSVGQGANYGYTF	TGCAGCGTAGGACAGGGGGCTAACTATGGCTACACCTTC
TRBJ2-3	many	TRBD2	TRBV10-2	CASRRSSGGATTDTQYF	TGCGCCAGCAGACGGAGTAGCGGGGGGGCCACCACAGATACGCAGTATTTT
TRBJ2-5	once	TRBD1	TRBV18	CASSLGQEETQYF	TGTGCCAGCTCACTTGGACAGGAAGAGACCCAGTACTTC
TRBJ2-5	many	TRBD2	TRBV7-9	CASSLGVTSGSTTQYF	TGTGCCAGCAGCCTAGGGGTGACTAGCGGGAGTACGACCCAGTACTTC
TRBJ2-7	.	TRBD2	TRBV2	CASSEASGGRYEQYF	TGTGCCAGCAGTGAAGCATCCGGGGGGAGGTACGAGCAGTACTTC
TRBJ2-1	.	.	TRBV5-1	CASAGTLYNEQFF	TGCGCCAGCGCCGGGACTCTCTACAATGAGCAGTTCTTC
TRBJ2-1	.	TRBD1	TRBV19	CASSGGTGGPYNEQFF	TGTGCCAGTAGTGGAGGGACAGGGGGCCCCTACAATGAGCAGTTCTTC
TRBJ1-5	.	TRBD1	TRBV30	CAWSGQGGVDQPQHF	TGTGCCTGGAGTGGACAGGGGGGTGTTGATCAGCCCCAGCATTTT
TRBJ2-2	few	.	TRBV29-1	CSGGGTGELFF	TGCAGCGGAGGGGGAACCGGGGAGCTGTTTTTT
TRBJ2-3	.	.	TRBV5-1	CASSFNLLAYTQYF	TGCGCCAGCAGCTTTAACCTCTTGGCGTATACGCAGTATTTT
TRBJ1-5	once	.	TRBV30	CAWSVSGAQPQHF	TGTGCCTGGAGTGTATCAGGGGCGCAGCCCCAGCATTTT
TRBJ2-2	few	.	TRBV7-3	CASSRPPAGELFF	TGTGCCAGCAGTCGACCTCCCGCCGGGGAGCTGTTTTTT
TRBJ2-3	.	TRBD2	TRBV5-1	CASSALSGTSGSDTQYF	TGCGCCAGCAGCGCCCTTTCCGGGACTAGCGGTTCAGATACGCAGTATTTT
TRBJ2-7	.	TRBD1	TRBV27	CASSLGTVPHEQYF	TGTGCCAGCAGCCTAGGGACAGTCCCCCACGAGCAGTACTTC
TRBJ2-1	.	TRBD2	TRBV7-9	CASSPRASGSSYNEQFF	TGTGCCAGCAGCCCTCGGGCTAGCGGCAGCTCCTACAATGAGCAGTTCTTC
TRBJ2-2	.	TRBD1	TRBV18	CASSPTGANTGELFF	TGTGCCAGCTCACCGACAGGGGCGAACACCGGGGAGCTGTTTTTT
TRBJ2-1	few	TRBD2	TRBV2	CASKRLAGEQFF	TGTGCCAGCAAGAGGCTAGCGGGAGAGCAGTTCTTC
TRBJ2-7	.	TRBD2	TRBV4-2	CASSQDLAGGGEQYF	TGTGCCAGCAGCCAAGATTTAGCGGGAGGGGGCGAGCAGTACTTC
TRBJ1-2	few	.	TRBV5-1	CASSLVDGTGVDYGYTF	TGCGCCAGCAGCTTGGTGGATGGGACGGGTGTCGACTATGGCTACACCTTC
TRBJ2-5	.	TRBD1	TRBV11-3	CASSLEPGQGATQYF	TGTGCCAGCAGCTTAGAACCGGGACAGGGGGCGACCCAGTACTTC
TRBJ1-4	.	TRBD1	TRBV30	CAWTQQGLSEKLFF	TGTGCCTGGACCCAACAGGGGTTAAGTGAAAAACTGTTTTTT
TRBJ2-1	.	.	TRBV7-9	CASSLGLETPPVF	TGTGCCAGCAGCTTAGGACTAGAAACCCCCCCCGTCTTC
TRBJ1-3	.	TRBD1	TRBV29-1	CSVSGAGGGNTIYF	TGCAGCGTGTCGGGGGCAGGGGGCGGAAACACCATATATTTT
TRBJ1-5	.	.	TRBV4-2	CASTKNLYNQPQHF	TGTGCCAGCACCAAAAACCTTTACAATCAGCCCCAGCATTTT
TRBJ1-1	many	.	TRBV19	CASSMGRDTEAFF	TGTGCCAGTAGTATGGGAAGGGACACTGAAGCTTTCTTT